Reported below is one TCR beta chain. Sequencing used immunoSEQ multiplex PCR; TCRdb keeps in-frame clones, though not all of them. The table has some 66,000 clones, roughly 92% seen once. The record originates from a study of Tregs in tolerant kidney transplant recipients. The V end lost 7 bases, the J end lost 4 bases, and 10 bases lay between the germline ends. The CDR3 extends over 12 amino acids. Germline values: CDR1 MNHEY, CDR2 SMNVEV (reference sequence). The TCR sequence derives from a human donor who received a combined kidney and bone marrow transplant. The sample here was CD8+ T cells from blood, taken before the transplant. The rearrangement uses TRBV27 and TRBJ1-1; a weak D match, TRBD1 (5 bases). The CDR3 region is CASKGLSTEAFF. In DNA, the CDR3 is TGTGCCAGCAAGGGACTGTCCACTGAAGCTTTCTTT.